This passage covers 9 T cell receptor beta chains from one sample sequenced in a study of naive and memory T cell subsets. The SP2 primer and nested alpha and beta constant region primers amplified ligated cDNA in four rounds. TCRdb processed the 5' RACE reads anew with MiXCR; each CDR3 protein has one entry. This table holds 50,000 to 65,000 distinct CDR3 sequences, about 8.3% found once. The library had UMIs added by 3' ligation of an oligonucleotide to TCR cDNA. Receptor source: a female donor in good health.

This clonotype has ten or more counts. This chain links TRBV28 with TRBJ1-6; D is undetermined. Trimming shortened V by 4 bases and J by 7 bases, and 14 bases separated the two germline ends. The CDR3 has 15 residues. Germline V gene data show CDR1 as MDHEN and CDR2 as SYDVKM. For the CDR3, the DNA is TGTGCCAGCAGTTCTGGTGAAGTCAGGAATTCACCCCTCCACTTT. It is translated as CASSSGEVRNSPLHF.

The sample holds a few counts of this clonotype. The V and J genes are TRBV12-3 or TRBV12-4 and TRBJ2-7, with unresolved D. V dropped 6 bases and J dropped 2 bases, with 11 bases sitting between them. This CDR3 has 13 residues. This CDR3 reads CASSRDGTYEQYF. In DNA, the CDR3 is TGTGCCAGCAGCCGTGACGGCACCTACGAGCAGTACTTC.

This clonotype has at least ten counts. The chain carries TRBV20-1 and TRBJ2-7, with a possible D match to TRBD1 (6 bases). Germline-derived CDR1 and CDR2 are DFQATT and SNEGSKA (reference sequence). Trimming pared 2 bases from V and 3 bases from J, leaving 17 bases between. The CDR3 is made up of 15 amino acids. The CDR3 sequence is CSARKQGAGGYEQYF. DNA of the CDR3: TGCAGTGCTAGAAAACAGGGCGCTGGAGGCTACGAGCAGTACTTC.

This clonotype occurred many times. CDR3 sequence (DNA): TGTGCCAGCAGTTTATCTTCCGGGCGAGGCTACACCTTC. This sequence encodes CASSLSSGRGYTF. The V gene is TRBV12-3 or TRBV12-4, the J gene TRBJ1-2; D gene unclear. This CDR3 has 13 amino acids. V was pared by 2 bases and J by 8 bases, with 12 bases between.

The rearrangement uses TRBV19 and TRBJ1-5; maybe TRBD1 (6 bases). Looked up from germline, CDR1 is LNHDA and CDR2 is SQIVND (reference sequence). The CDR3 covers 12 residues. V lost 5 bases to trimming and J lost 7 bases, with 9 bases between them. CDR3 nucleotides: TGTGCCAGTAGTGGGGGCTGGCAGCCCCAGCATTTT. This codes for CASSGGWQPQHF.

This clonotype was seen ten or more times. This sequence joins TRBV6-2 or TRBV6-3 and TRBJ2-7; possibly TRBD1 for D (6 bases). Deletions cut 2 bases from V and 4 bases from J, with 15 bases between. This CDR3 has 15 amino acids. Germline V lookup: CDR1 MNHEY, CDR2 SVGEGT. CDR3 amino acids: CASSYLRQVQYEQYF. CDR3 nucleotides: TGTGCCAGCAGTTACCTCCGACAGGTGCAATACGAGCAGTACTTC.

This clonotype appeared many times. The chain has TRBV7-9 and TRBJ1-5; D is unclear. CDR3 size: 14 residues. Trimming took 4 bases from V and 2 from J, leaving 9 bases between them. Germline CDR1 reads SEHNR; CDR2 reads FQNEAQ (reference sequence). As DNA, the CDR3 is TGTGCCAGCAGCTCCACAGTGGGCAATCAGCCCCAGCATTTT. Protein: CASSSTVGNQPQHF.

This chain connects TRBV12-3 or TRBV12-4 to TRBJ1-3; the D gene is possibly TRBD1 (6 bases). V lost 7 bases to trimming and J lost 2 bases, with 12 bases between them. The CDR3 consists of 14 residues. This CDR3 is CASTHHRAGNTIYF. CDR3 sequence (DNA): TGTGCCAGCACGCACCACAGGGCTGGAAACACCATATATTTT.

This chain connects TRBV5-1 to TRBJ1-6, with D unresolved. Germline assignment: CDR1 SGHRS and CDR2 YFSETQ. The ends were cut back, 0 bases at V and 7 bases at J, with 5 bases in the middle. This CDR3 spans 13 amino acids. The CDR3 nucleotides are TGCGCCAGCAGCTTGGCCGGCAATTCACCCCTCCACTTT. Protein product: CASSLAGNSPLHF.